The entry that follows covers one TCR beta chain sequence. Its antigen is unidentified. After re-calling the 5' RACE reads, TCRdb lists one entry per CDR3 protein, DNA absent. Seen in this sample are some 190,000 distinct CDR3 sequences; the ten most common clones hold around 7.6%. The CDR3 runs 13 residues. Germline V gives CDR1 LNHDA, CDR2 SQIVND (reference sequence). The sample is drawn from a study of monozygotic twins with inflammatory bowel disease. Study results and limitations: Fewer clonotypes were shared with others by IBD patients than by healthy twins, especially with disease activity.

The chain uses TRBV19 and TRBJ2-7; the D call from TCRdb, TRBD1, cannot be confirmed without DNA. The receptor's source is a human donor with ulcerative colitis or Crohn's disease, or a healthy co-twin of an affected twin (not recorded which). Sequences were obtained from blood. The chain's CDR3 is CASGSRGGYEQYF.